This T cell receptor (beta chain) emerged from a study of shared T cell receptors in the human thymus. The table came from immunoSEQ multiplex PCR; TCRdb's copy has only in-frame clones and leaves some out. The profile covers 500,000 to 750,000 clones, with around 87% appearing a single time and approximately 0.01% taken by the ten largest. The CDR3 totals 15 residues. The germline CDR1 and CDR2 sequences are SGHVS and FNYEAQ. V lost 4 bases to trimming and J lost 4 bases; unmatched junction nucleotides: 6. Separately, the same data were catalogued under a study of human thymus T cells.

The chain couples TRBV7-6 to TRBJ2-5; 10 bases are shared with TRBD2. Sequenced: thymocytes. The receptor was derived from a boy younger than two with a congenital heart defect. CDR3 coding DNA: TGTGCCAGCAGCTCCGCTAGCGGGAGAGGAGAGACCCAGTACTTC. Its protein is CASSSASGRGETQYF.